This T cell receptor beta chain comes out of a study of blood T cells in healthy people across ages. Study details: Roughly one uniquely barcoded beta molecule per two T cells was captured. Overall study findings and caveats: Observed TCR beta diversity per million T cells went down as age went up. This fall followed a roughly linear course with age. A conclusive naive versus antigen-experienced comparison was prevented by the unsorted PBMCs.

Germline loops: CDR1 SQVTM, CDR2 ANQGSEA. Trimming removed 7 bases from V and 6 bases from J; junction bases left unmatched: 11. The CDR3 has 13 residues. The use of a sample-barcoded 5' primer and a J-beta primer mix characterized a second PCR of about 6 to 12 cycles. TCRdb analysed the 5' RACE reads with MiXCR anew, one entry per CDR3 protein. The sample has under 1,100,000 distinct CDR3 sequences; roughly a quarter are singletons. This clonotype was seen only a few times. What it binds is unknown. The same sample was also used in a study of T cells of mothers and their children. That source notes: Normalized overlap was always slightly, never significantly, higher in related than unrelated mother-child pairs.

Sequencing was carried out using blood. The receptor was isolated from a girl aged 2-10 years in good health. This chain connects TRBV29-1 to TRBJ1-2, with 7 bases lining up with TRBD1. In nucleotides, the CDR3 is TGCAGCGCTTCACAGGGGCCCCTGGATGGCTACACCTTC. Residues: CSASQGPLDGYTF.